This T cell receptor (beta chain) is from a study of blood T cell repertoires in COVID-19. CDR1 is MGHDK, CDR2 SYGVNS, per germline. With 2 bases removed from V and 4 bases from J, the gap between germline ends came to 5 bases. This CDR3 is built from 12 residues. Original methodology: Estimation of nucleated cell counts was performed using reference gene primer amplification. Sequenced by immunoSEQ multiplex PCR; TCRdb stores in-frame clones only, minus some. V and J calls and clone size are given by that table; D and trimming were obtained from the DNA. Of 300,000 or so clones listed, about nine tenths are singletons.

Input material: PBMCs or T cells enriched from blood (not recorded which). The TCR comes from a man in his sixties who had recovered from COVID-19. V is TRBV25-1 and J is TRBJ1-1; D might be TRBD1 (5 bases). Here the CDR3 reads CASSERGTEAFF. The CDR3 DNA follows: TGTGCCAGCAGTGAAAGGGGCACTGAAGCTTTCTTT. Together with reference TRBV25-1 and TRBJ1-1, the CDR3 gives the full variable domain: EADIYQTPRYLVIGTGKKITLECSQTMGHDKMYWYQQDPGMELHLIHYSYGVNSTEKGDLSSESTVSRIRTEHFPLTLESARPSHTSQYLCASSERGTEAFFGQGTRLTVV.